What follows describes a single TCR beta chain. The germline V gene has CDR1 ENHRY and CDR2 SYGVKD. CDR3 length: 12 amino acids. V lost 9 bases and J 7 bases, leaving 15 bases between the germline ends. This record belongs to a study of control samples from healthy donors and cancer patients. Method: immunoSEQ multiplex PCR; TCRdb's copy keeps in-frame clones and lacks some. The profile covers about 220,000 clones, with about 95% appearing a single time and approximately 1.5% taken by the ten largest. This TCR derives from a man between 45 and 60 years old in good health. This sequence joins TRBV10-3 and TRBJ1-1; D not resolved. The sample comprised blood. The DNA for the CDR3 is TGTGCCATGGGGTCGATACAAAATGAAGCTTTCTTT. This codes for CAMGSIQNEAFF.